Listed below are T cell receptor beta chains from one sample, sequenced in a study of blood T cell repertoires in COVID-19. Profiling relied on immunoSEQ multiplex PCR, and the TCRdb table lists in-frame clones only, not all of them. The table lists 130,000 to 150,000 clones, more than 75% of them singletons. Input material: PBMCs or T cells enriched from blood (not recorded which). The receptors derive from a man aged 60 to 75 who had recovered from COVID-19. CDR3s leave out the opening cysteine and the closing phenylalanine or tryptophan. Fields, in order: V gene, J gene, CDR3 protein.

TRBV10-2	TRBJ2-7	ASSESVLGTEQY
TRBV2	TRBJ2-2	ASSEVSPNTGELF
TRBV12-3/TRBV12-4	TRBJ2-5	ASSPERETQY
TRBV5-5	TRBJ1-1	ASDLKGRATEAF
TRBV6-5	TRBJ2-7	ASSTLWGGEQY
TRBV6-5	TRBJ2-7	ASSMTSGYEQY
TRBV19	TRBJ1-3	ASSQDSRDFSGNTIY
TRBV12-3/TRBV12-4	TRBJ2-5	ASSLLAGETQY
TRBV18	TRBJ2-1	ASSLPGLLSSYNEQF
TRBV3-1/TRBV3-2	TRBJ2-2	ASSQGHSGGATNTGELF
TRBV28	TRBJ2-1	ASRTSGGPYNEQF
TRBV24-1	TRBJ2-1	ATRTGTEPNEQF
TRBV19	TRBJ2-2	ASSMQGALF
TRBV28	TRBJ1-5	ASSLEAQPQH
TRBV19	TRBJ1-5	ASSTTPTGAYSNQPQH
TRBV28	TRBJ2-7	ASLGGTSIYEQY
TRBV27	TRBJ1-1	ASSPEGLRNTEAF
TRBV7-9	TRBJ2-7	ASSPRRFQGEQY
TRBV25-1	TRBJ1-4	ASSEYRGFGEKLF
TRBV2	TRBJ2-7	ASNRDRATEQY
TRBV30	TRBJ2-5	AFDRQNQETQY
TRBV5-1	TRBJ1-2	ASSPGPNYGYT
TRBV5-6	TRBJ2-7	ASSLDRGTEVVEQY
TRBV7-9	TRBJ2-5	ASSLGTGRETQY
TRBV27	TRBJ2-5	ASSLSGGRRETQY
TRBV7-9	TRBJ2-1	ASSLRNPGQGSNEQF
TRBV12-3/TRBV12-4	TRBJ2-5	ASSLTLETQY